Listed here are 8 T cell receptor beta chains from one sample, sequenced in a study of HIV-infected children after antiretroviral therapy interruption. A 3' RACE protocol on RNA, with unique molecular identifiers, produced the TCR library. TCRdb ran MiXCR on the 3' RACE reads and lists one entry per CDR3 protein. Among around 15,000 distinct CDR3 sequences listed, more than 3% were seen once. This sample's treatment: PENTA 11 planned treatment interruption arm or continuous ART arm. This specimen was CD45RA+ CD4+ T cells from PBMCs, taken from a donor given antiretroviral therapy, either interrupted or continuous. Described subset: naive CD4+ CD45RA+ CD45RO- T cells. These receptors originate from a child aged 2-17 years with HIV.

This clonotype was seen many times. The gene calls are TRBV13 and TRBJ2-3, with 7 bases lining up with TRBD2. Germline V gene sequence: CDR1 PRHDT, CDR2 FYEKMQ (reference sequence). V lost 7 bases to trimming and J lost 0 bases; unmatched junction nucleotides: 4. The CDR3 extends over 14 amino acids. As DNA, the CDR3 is TGTGCCAGCATTAAGCGGGGAAGCACAGATACGCAGTATTTT. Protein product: CASIKRGSTDTQYF.

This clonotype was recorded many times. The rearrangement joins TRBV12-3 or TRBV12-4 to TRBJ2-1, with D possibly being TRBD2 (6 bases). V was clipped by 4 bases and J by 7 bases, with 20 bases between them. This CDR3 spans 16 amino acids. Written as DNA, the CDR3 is TGTGCCAGCAGTTCCTGGGTTGGAGGGACGGGGAATGAGCAGTTCTTC. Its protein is CASSSWVGGTGNEQFF.

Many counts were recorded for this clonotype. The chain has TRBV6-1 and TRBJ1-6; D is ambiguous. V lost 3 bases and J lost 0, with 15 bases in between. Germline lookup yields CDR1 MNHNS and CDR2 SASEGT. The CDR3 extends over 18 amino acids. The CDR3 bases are TGTGCCAGCAGTGACCCTCATACCCAGAGCTCCTATAATTCACCCCTCCACTTT. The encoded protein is CASSDPHTQSSYNSPLHF.

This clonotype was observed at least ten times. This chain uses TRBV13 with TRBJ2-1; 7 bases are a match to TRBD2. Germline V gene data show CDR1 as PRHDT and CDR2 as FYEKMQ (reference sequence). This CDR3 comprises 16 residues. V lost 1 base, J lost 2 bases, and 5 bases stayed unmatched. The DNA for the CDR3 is TGTGCCAGCAGCTTAGTCGGGCGGGAGCCCTACAATGAGCAGTTCTTC. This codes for CASSLVGREPYNEQFF.

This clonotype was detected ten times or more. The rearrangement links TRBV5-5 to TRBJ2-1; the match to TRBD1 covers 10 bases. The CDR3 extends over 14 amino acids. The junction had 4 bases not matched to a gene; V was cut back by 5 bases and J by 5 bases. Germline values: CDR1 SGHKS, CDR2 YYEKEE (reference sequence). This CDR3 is CASSSGTGDNEQFF. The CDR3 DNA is TGTGCCAGCAGTTCCGGGACAGGGGACAATGAGCAGTTCTTC. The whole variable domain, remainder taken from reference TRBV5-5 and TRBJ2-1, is DAGVTQSPTHLIKTRGQQVTLRCSPISGHKSVSWYQQVLGQGPQFIFQYYEKEERGRGNFPDRFSARQFPNYSSELNVNALLLGDSALYLCASSSGTGDNEQFFGPGTRLTVL.

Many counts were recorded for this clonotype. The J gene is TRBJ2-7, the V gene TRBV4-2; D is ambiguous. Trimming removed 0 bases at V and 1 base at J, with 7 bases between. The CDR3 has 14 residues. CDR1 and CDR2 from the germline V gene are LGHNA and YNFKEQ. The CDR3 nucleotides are TGTGCCAGCAGCCAAGAGAGATTTTCCTACGAGCAGTACTTC. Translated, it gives CASSQERFSYEQYF.

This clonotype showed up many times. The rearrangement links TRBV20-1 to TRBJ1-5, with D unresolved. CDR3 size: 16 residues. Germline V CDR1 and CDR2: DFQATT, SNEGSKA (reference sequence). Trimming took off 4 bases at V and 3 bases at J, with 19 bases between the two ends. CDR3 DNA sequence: TGCAGTGCTAATAGTATAGTCGGAGGGCCCAATCAGCCCCAGCATTTT. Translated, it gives CSANSIVGGPNQPQHF.

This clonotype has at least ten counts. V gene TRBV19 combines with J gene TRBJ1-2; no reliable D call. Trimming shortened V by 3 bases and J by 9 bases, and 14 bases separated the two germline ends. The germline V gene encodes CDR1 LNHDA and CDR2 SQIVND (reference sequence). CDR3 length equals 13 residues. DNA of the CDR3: TGTGCCAGTAGTATGGGTCCTCGCAGACGCTACACCTTC. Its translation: CASSMGPRRRYTF.